This is a list of T cell receptor beta chains from one sample in a study of TIL therapy for anti-PD-1-resistant metastatic lung cancer. Clones were read by immunoSEQ multiplex PCR, and TCRdb kept only the in-frame ones, dropping some. The sample carries approximately 47,000 clones, 70% to 90% recorded once. The specimen comprised blood, sampled at baseline. The source is a person aged 25-85 years with non-small cell lung cancer. Each CDR3 is given with its conserved first and last residue. D genes are given only for firm matches. Size tells how often a clone was seen (once, few, many) or the class of an expanded clone, and some rows leave it out.

>TRBV5-1|.|TRBJ2-6|.
TGCGCCAGCAGCGACCAGGGCTCTGGGGCCAACGTCCTGACTTTC
CASSDQGSGANVLTF
>TRBV9|.|TRBJ2-2|.
TGTGCCAGCAGCTCTACAGGGTCGAACACCGGGGAGCTGTTTTTT
CASSSTGSNTGELFF
>TRBV19|.|TRBJ2-3|.
TGTGCCAGTAGCCCTTGGCGGGCAGGCACAGATACGCAGTATTTT
CASSPWRAGTDTQYF
>TRBV3-1/TRBV3-2|.|TRBJ2-7|medium-sized
TGTGCCAGCAGCCAAGATATCGAGCAGTACTTC
CASSQDIEQYF
>TRBV7-9|.|TRBJ2-5|.
TGTGCCAGCAGCTCCGGGGCCATTTTCCAAGAGACCCAGTACTTC
CASSSGAIFQETQYF
>TRBV15|TRBD1|TRBJ1-1|.
TGTGCCACCAGCAGCGACAGGGTAGGCACTGAAGCTTTCTTT
CATSSDRVGTEAFF
>TRBV9|.|TRBJ2-7|.
TGTGCCAGCAGCCCTGGGGACTTCTCCTACGAGCAGTACTTC
CASSPGDFSYEQYF
>TRBV18|.|TRBJ2-7|.
TGTGCCAGCTCACCGGGGATCGGAGCGGGCCGGATCTACGAGCAGTACTTC
CASSPGIGAGRIYEQYF
>TRBV7-2|TRBD1|TRBJ2-5|.
TGTGCCAGCAGCTCCCGACAGGGGGGTTGGGAGACCCAGTACTTC
CASSSRQGGWETQYF
>TRBV7-6|.|TRBJ2-2|.
TGTGCCAGCAGCTTATGGCAGGGAGGCGGCGGGGAGCTGTTTTTT
CASSLWQGGGGELFF
>TRBV24-1|.|TRBJ2-1|.
TGTGCCACCAGTGTCGATGGGACAAAGAACAATGAGCAGTTCTTC
CATSVDGTKNNEQFF
>TRBV5-1|TRBD1|TRBJ2-4|.
TGCGCCAGCAGCACCGGACAGGGGGCAAACATTCAGTACTTC
CASSTGQGANIQYF
>TRBV11-2|TRBD1|TRBJ1-6|few
TGTGCCAGCAGCAGCCGGGCCGGACAGGGCAATTATAATTCACCCCTCCACTTT
CASSSRAGQGNYNSPLHF
>TRBV5-1|TRBD2|TRBJ2-3|.
TGCGCCAGCAGCTTGGGGGGACTAGGAGGGGATACGCAGTATTTT
CASSLGGLGGDTQYF
>TRBV6-5|TRBD2|TRBJ2-1|.
TGTGCCAGCAGTTTGGGACTAGCGGCTTACAATGAGCAGTTCTTC
CASSLGLAAYNEQFF
>TRBV5-1|.|TRBJ2-7|.
TGCGCCAGCAGCCCTGCCTCCTACGAGCAGTACTTC
CASSPASYEQYF
>TRBV2|TRBD2|TRBJ2-7|.
TGTGCCAGCAGTGATCTCGGACTAGCGGGAGGTAATTTCAACTCCTACGAGCAGTACTTC
CASSDLGLAGGNFNSYEQYF
>TRBV7-9|.|TRBJ2-1|.
TGTGCCAGCAGCCCTCAGGGACTCCGGACTCACAATGAGCAGTTCTTC
CASSPQGLRTHNEQFF
>TRBV6-4|.|TRBJ1-4|.
TGTGCCAGCAGTGTGGCGGGAGGCACTAATGAAAAACTGTTTTTT
CASSVAGGTNEKLFF
>TRBV18|.|TRBJ1-3|.
TGTGCCAGCTCACCACCGCCTGAGGGAAACACCATATATTTT
CASSPPPEGNTIYF
>TRBV5-1|.|TRBJ2-5|.
TGCGCCAGCAGCTTAGCCTCGTCACCTTTTCCGGAGACCCAGTACTTC
CASSLASSPFPETQYF
>TRBV28|.|TRBJ1-6|.
TGTGCCAGCAGTTTGGGAGTGCCTTCACCCCTCCACTTT
CASSLGVPSPLHF
>TRBV6-2/TRBV6-3|.|TRBJ1-5|.
TGTGCCAGCAGTTTCCAGGACAATCAGCCCCAGCATTTT
CASSFQDNQPQHF
>TRBV19|.|TRBJ2-1|.
TGTGCCAGTACAGACACCCACAATGAGCAGTTCTTC
CASTDTHNEQFF
>TRBV6-5|.|TRBJ2-7|.
TGTGCCAGCAGAGACGTGAACCACGAGCAGTACTTC
CASRDVNHEQYF
>TRBV9|.|TRBJ2-3|.
TGTGCCAGCAGCTCCATTACGGTCGGAAGGATTACAGATACGCAGTATTTT
CASSSITVGRITDTQYF
>TRBV28|.|TRBJ1-5|.
TGTGCCAGCAGCCGATCCGGGACAATGAGCAATCAGCCCCAGCATTTT
CASSRSGTMSNQPQHF
>TRBV11-3|.|TRBJ2-3|.
TGTGCCAGCAGCTTAGGGGCAGCGGCCACAGATACGCAGTATTTT
CASSLGAAATDTQYF
>TRBV6-2/TRBV6-3|.|TRBJ2-7|few
TGTGCCAGCAGTTACGCTACCATAGTGAGCTCCTACGAGCAGTACTTC
CASSYATIVSSYEQYF
>TRBV6-5|TRBD1|TRBJ2-5|.
TGTGCCAGCAGGGACAGGGGTTACCCCCAAGAGACCCAGTACTTC
CASRDRGYPQETQYF
>TRBV10-3|.|TRBJ1-1|once
TGTGCCATCAGTGAGTCGGGGGGGCCTCTTGGCACTGAAGCTTTCTTT
CAISESGGPLGTEAFF
>TRBV25-1|.|TRBJ1-1|.
TGTGCCAGCAGCCCGGCGGGGGTTCGGACTGAAGCTTTCTTT
CASSPAGVRTEAFF
>TRBV18|TRBD1|TRBJ2-7|.
TGTGCCAGCTCATCCAGACAGGGGGCTACCTACGAGCAGTACTTC
CASSSRQGATYEQYF
>TRBV6-5|.|TRBJ2-1|.
TGTGCCAGCAGTTACTCATGGGGGGTTGGTAATGAGCAGTTCTTC
CASSYSWGVGNEQFF
>TRBV4-3|.|TRBJ2-3|.
TGCGCCAGCAGCCCGTTTCCCACAGATACGCAGTATTTT
CASSPFPTDTQYF
>TRBV5-6|.|TRBJ2-3|.
TGTGCCAGCAGCTCACAGGGAGAACTGCAGTATTTT
CASSSQGELQYF
>TRBV7-2|.|TRBJ2-3|.
TGTGCCAGCAGCTTAAGGATCCGGGGGAGCACAGATACGCAGTATTTT
CASSLRIRGSTDTQYF
>TRBV5-1|.|TRBJ2-2|.
TGCGCCAGCAGCCCCTGGACAGCCACCGGGGAGCTGTTTTTT
CASSPWTATGELFF
>TRBV27|.|TRBJ2-5|.
TGTGCCAGCAGTTTGGACGTCTGGGGAGAGACCCAGTACTTC
CASSLDVWGETQYF
>TRBV7-9|.|TRBJ1-2|.
TGTGCCAGCAGCTCTCATCTGGGAGTCCCCCCAGCTAACTATGGCTACACCTTC
CASSSHLGVPPANYGYTF
>TRBV7-6|.|TRBJ1-4|.
TGTGCCAGCAGCTCTCAGAGTTTCGCGGCTAATGAAAAACTGTTTTTT
CASSSQSFAANEKLFF
>TRBV7-9|TRBD1|TRBJ2-3|.
TGTGCCAGCAGCTTTGGGACAGGCACAGATACGCAGTATTTT
CASSFGTGTDTQYF
>TRBV20-1|.|TRBJ1-4|.
TGCAGTGCTCGTAATGAAAAACTGTTTTTT
CSARNEKLFF
>TRBV5-1|.|TRBJ2-2|few
TGCGCCAGCAGCTTGGCCTCGGCAGGGTTGAGATCCGGGGAGCTGTTTTTT
CASSLASAGLRSGELFF
>TRBV7-2|.|TRBJ2-3|.
TGTGCCAGCAGCTTCGTTCGAAATACGCAGTATTTT
CASSFVRNTQYF
>TRBV27|TRBD1|TRBJ2-2|.
TGTGCCAGCAGTGACCGGGACAGGTCGTGGCACACCGGGGAGCTGTTTTTT
CASSDRDRSWHTGELFF
>TRBV15|TRBD1|TRBJ2-7|once
TGTGCCACCAGCAGAACTGGACAGGGGTACGAGCAGTACTTC
CATSRTGQGYEQYF
>TRBV7-9|.|TRBJ2-7|.
TGTGCCAGCAGCTTCACTAGCTCCCTCTCCTACGAGCAGTACTTC
CASSFTSSLSYEQYF
>TRBV24-1|.|TRBJ2-1|.
TGTGCCACCAGTGATTTCTCCAGGGGAAGCAATGAGCAGTTCTTC
CATSDFSRGSNEQFF
>TRBV6-4|.|TRBJ2-1|medium-sized
TGTGCCAGCAGTGACGAGGGACGGGAGCAGTTCTTC
CASSDEGREQFF
>TRBV7-8|TRBD2|TRBJ2-5|.
TGTGCCAGCAGCGTCCGCCGGGGGGGGAAAAGCCAAGAGACCCAGTACTTC
CASSVRRGGKSQETQYF
>TRBV30|TRBD2|TRBJ2-7|.
TGTGCCTGGAGGTCCGGGAGGGGACAGTACTTC
CAWRSGRGQYF
>TRBV19|.|TRBJ2-4|.
TGTGCCAGTAGTATAGGAGGGGTGCCCAAAAACATTCAGTACTTC
CASSIGGVPKNIQYF